This T cell receptor beta chain derives from a study of CD8+ T cells in alopecia areata. Sorting separated CD4+ and CD8+ T cells out of PBMCs. CDR1 SGHNT and CDR2 YYREEE come from the germline V gene (reference sequence). The CDR3 loop spans 15 amino acids. V was shortened by 4 bases and J by 4 bases, with 17 bases between the two germline ends. Extraction of RNA preceded its reverse transcription into cDNA, which served as the sequencing template. Using immunoSEQ multiplex PCR, the repertoire was profiled, and TCRdb retains in-frame clones only, with some absent. Seen here are around 120,000 clones, approximately 58% observed once, and the top ten hold approximately 3%. This clone was counted only a few times.

The source material was CD4+ T cells sorted from blood. This chain links TRBV5-4 with TRBJ1-2; TRBD1 is a possible D gene (6 bases). The sequence was collected from a human donor in good health. The CDR3 bases are TGTGCCAGCAGCGCTGGTCGGCAGGGGAGCTATGGCTACACCTTC. It is translated as CASSAGRQGSYGYTF.